These T cell receptor beta chains were read from a single sample in a study of OX40 agonist ivuxolimab in advanced cancers. Clones were sequenced by immunoSEQ multiplex PCR, and TCRdb holds only the in-frame ones, with some missing. The profile shows around 80,000 clones, more than 80% of them singletons. Sequencing used CD4+ or CD8+ T cells sorted from blood, obtained in a trial of the OX40 agonist ivuxolimab. The receptors originated from an adult with an advanced solid tumor such as melanoma, head and neck, liver or kidney cancer. CDR3s include the opening cysteine and the closing phenylalanine or tryptophan. D genes are given only for firm matches. Clone sizes are given selectively: once, few, many, or a class where the clone is expanded.

.	TRBV6-6	.	14	TRBJ1-2	CASSPRGGPYGYTF	TGTGCCAGCAGCCCCCGAGGGGGTCCCTATGGCTACACCTTC
.	TRBV30	.	15	TRBJ2-2	CAWSVRDLNTGELFF	TGTGCCTGGAGTGTACGAGACTTGAACACCGGGGAGCTGTTTTTT
.	TRBV5-1	.	17	TRBJ1-6	CASSLRIVGQSYSPLHF	TGCGCCAGCAGCTTGAGGATTGTAGGGCAGAGTTATTCACCCCTCCACTTT
.	TRBV6-5	.	14	TRBJ2-1	CASRSWGQNNEQFF	TGTGCCAGCAGATCGTGGGGCCAAAACAATGAGCAGTTCTTC
.	TRBV5-1	.	15	TRBJ2-3	CASRQDGDITDTQYF	TGCGCCAGCAGGCAGGACGGAGACATCACAGATACGCAGTATTTT
.	TRBV7-9	.	13	TRBJ2-5	CASSGRVGETQYF	TGTGCCAGCAGCGGCAGGGTGGGCGAGACCCAGTACTTC
.	TRBV29-1	.	12	TRBJ2-3	CSVVEGPDTQYF	TGCAGCGTTGTCGAGGGCCCAGATACGCAGTATTTT
.	TRBV6-6	.	15	TRBJ2-7	CASSYVGGSSYEQYF	TGTGCCAGCAGTTACGTAGGGGGGAGCTCCTACGAGCAGTACTTC
.	TRBV7-2	.	15	TRBJ2-5	CASSSQGGIGETQYF	TGTGCCAGCAGCTCGCAGGGGGGAATCGGAGAGACCCAGTACTTC
.	TRBV6-1	.	14	TRBJ2-7	CASSEGRGWSEQYF	TGTGCCAGCAGTGAAGGGAGGGGTTGGAGCGAGCAGTACTTC
.	TRBV2	.	13	TRBJ2-2	CAGRSANTGELFF	TGTGCCGGGAGGTCCGCGAACACCGGGGAGCTGTTTTTT
.	TRBV4-1	.	17	TRBJ2-2	CASSQGPPGASTGELFF	TGCGCCAGCAGCCAAGGTCCCCCGGGGGCGAGCACCGGGGAGCTGTTTTTT
once	TRBV7-2	.	17	TRBJ1-2	CASSLRALQASVYGYTF	TGTGCCAGCAGCTTAAGGGCCCTCCAGGCATCTGTCTATGGCTACACCTTC
.	TRBV9	.	14	TRBJ1-2	CASSVDMASMGYTF	TGTGCCAGCAGCGTCGACATGGCCTCTATGGGCTACACCTTC
few	TRBV28	.	15	TRBJ2-7	CASSSDSRSSYEQYF	TGTGCCAGCAGCTCGGACAGCCGGAGCTCCTACGAGCAGTACTTC
.	TRBV27	.	16	TRBJ2-2	CASSLGGPANTGELFF	TGTGCCAGCAGTTTGGGCGGCCCCGCGAACACCGGGGAGCTGTTTTTT
.	TRBV7-9	.	13	TRBJ1-4	CASSVGGAGPNVF	TGTGCCAGCTCAGTAGGAGGTGCAGGGCCCAATGTCTTT